The 7 T cell receptor beta chains in this list originate from one sample, sequenced in a study of shared clonotypes between healthy human individuals. Profiled with immunoSEQ multiplex PCR; TCRdb holds only in-frame clones, not every one. The sample lists a few million clones, 85% to 95% seen once, with roughly 0.34% in the top ten. Source material: naive CD4+ T cells from PBMCs. Subset of the sample: CD45RA+ positively selected. Source of these receptors: a man younger than 35 in good health. Some clones in this sample may be carry-over from other donors' samples.

The rearrangement uses TRBV28 and TRBJ2-3, with 7 bases matching TRBD1. CDR1 is MDHEN, CDR2 SYDVKM, per germline. After removal of 5 bases from V and 0 bases from J, the junction contained 20 bases not matched to a gene. This CDR3 has 20 residues. The chain's CDR3 is CASSTRPRTRTGSSTDTQYF. CDR3 DNA: TGTGCCAGCAGTACTCGACCTAGAACCCGGACAGGATCTAGCACAGATACGCAGTATTTT.

The chain recombines TRBV29-1 with TRBJ2-7; TRBD1 matches 9 bases. Per the germline V gene, CDR1 is SQVTM and CDR2 is ANQGSEA. The CDR3 spans 14 residues. V shed 7 bases and J 6 bases; nucleotides not matched to a gene: 13. The CDR3 DNA reads TGCAGCGCCAAACAGGGGGCAAGGCAAGGCGAGCAGTACTTC. It translates to CSAKQGARQGEQYF.

The chain recombines TRBV10-1 with TRBJ2-7; TRBD2 agrees at 10 bases. V dropped 7 bases and J dropped 0; count of bases not matched to a gene: 18. This CDR3 has 19 amino acids. Per germline, CDR1 WNHNN and CDR2 SYGVQD (reference sequence). CDR3 DNA: TGCGCCAGCACCCCAGTACGGGTAGCGGGAGGCCGGAGCTCCTACGAGCAGTACTTC. This sequence encodes CASTPVRVAGGRSSYEQYF.

The V gene is TRBV18, the J gene TRBJ2-1; D remains unclear. Germline V gives CDR1 KGHSH, CDR2 LQKENI. Between the trimmed V and J ends, which lost 0 bases and 4 bases, there was a span of 16 bases. The CDR3 covers 17 residues. The CDR3 loop reads CASSPPGLQRAYNEQFF. CDR3 DNA: TGTGCCAGCTCACCACCCGGTTTACAGAGAGCATACAATGAGCAGTTCTTC.

The chain employs TRBV28 and TRBJ2-1; no firm D call. Trimming shortened V by 5 bases and J by 6 bases, and 23 bases separated the two germline ends. This CDR3 comprises 17 residues. Germline-derived CDR1 and CDR2 are MDHEN and SYDVKM. CDR3 amino acids: CASSGPLRVGSRNEQFF. The CDR3, as DNA: TGTGCCAGCAGTGGCCCCCTTCGGGTGGGAAGTCGCAATGAGCAGTTCTTC.

V is TRBV27 and J is TRBJ2-1, with TRBD2 identical over 12 bases. CDR1 MNHEY and CDR2 SMNVEV come from the germline V gene (reference sequence). The CDR3 consists of 16 residues. After removal of 6 bases from V and 9 bases from J, the junction contained 12 bases not matched to a gene. The CDR3 loop reads CASSPDRLAGVGEQFF. In DNA form, the CDR3 reads TGTGCCAGCAGCCCCGACAGACTAGCGGGAGTAGGTGAGCAGTTCTTC.

This chain links TRBV6-4 with TRBJ1-3, with D possibly TRBD1 on 6 matching bases. The germline CDR1 and CDR2 sequences are MRHNA and SNTAGT. Trimming removed 4 bases at V and 4 bases at J, with 17 bases between. The CDR3 is 16 amino acids. The CDR3 sequence: CASSVVSGARGNTIYF. The CDR3 DNA is TGTGCCAGCAGTGTCGTCTCGGGGGCGCGGGGAAACACCATATATTTT.